This T cell receptor beta chain was recovered during a study of beta chain features in type 1 diabetes. General study points: Within each of all four CD4+ subsets, Type 1 diabetes patients had TCRB CDR3s that were moderately but significantly shorter.

Germline-derived CDR1 and CDR2 are GTSNPN and SVGIG (reference sequence). This CDR3 contains 16 residues. Trimming pared 0 bases from V and 0 bases from J, leaving 14 bases between. What was sequenced were expressed TCRB transcripts, since all of the isolated RNA had been reverse transcribed. Data came from immunoSEQ multiplex PCR; TCRdb stores just in-frame clones and leaves some out. The data show about 260,000 clones, 68% seen once. Turning to this clone: Its antigen is unknown.

Sorting with CD45RO/CCR7/CD25/CD127/CD95/CD27 yielded naive, central memory, regulatory and stem-like memory CD4+ cells. Input material: naive CD4+ T cells from blood. V and J are TRBV30 and TRBJ1-1; no reliable D call. This sequence originates from a young man in good health. The DNA of the CDR3 is TGTGCCTGGAGTGTATCCCCAAGGACGCTGAACACTGAAGCTTTCTTT. The encoded protein is CAWSVSPRTLNTEAFF.